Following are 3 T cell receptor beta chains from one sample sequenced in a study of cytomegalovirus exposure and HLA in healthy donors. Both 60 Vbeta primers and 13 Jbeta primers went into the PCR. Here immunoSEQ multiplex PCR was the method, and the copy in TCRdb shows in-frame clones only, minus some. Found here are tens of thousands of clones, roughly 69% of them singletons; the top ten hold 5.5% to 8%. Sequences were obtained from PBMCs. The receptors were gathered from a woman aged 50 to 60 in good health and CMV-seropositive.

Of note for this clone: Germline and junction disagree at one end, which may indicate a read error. CDR3: CASSLGTDSAGRGF. The CDR3 nucleotides are TGTGCCAGCAGCTTAGGGACCGATAGCGCCGGGAGAGGTTTC. This chain links TRBV11-2 with TRBJ2-4, with D possibly being TRBD2 (6 bases). The CDR3 totals 14 residues. From germline, CDR1 is SGHAT and CDR2 FQNNGV.

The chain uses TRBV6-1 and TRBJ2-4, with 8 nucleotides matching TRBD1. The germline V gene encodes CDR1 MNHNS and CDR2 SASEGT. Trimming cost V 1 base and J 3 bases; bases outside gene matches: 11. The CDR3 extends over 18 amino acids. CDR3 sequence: CASSEGFQGANDKNIQYF. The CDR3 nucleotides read TGTGCCAGCAGTGAAGGGTTTCAGGGGGCTAACGACAAAAACATTCAGTACTTC.

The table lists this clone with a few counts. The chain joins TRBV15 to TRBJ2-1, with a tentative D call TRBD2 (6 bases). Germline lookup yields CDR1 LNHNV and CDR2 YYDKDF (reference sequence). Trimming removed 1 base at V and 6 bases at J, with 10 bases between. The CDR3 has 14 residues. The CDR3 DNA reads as TGTGCCACCAGCAGAGGACTGGGAGGCAATGAGCAGTTCTTC. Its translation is CATSRGLGGNEQFF.